These 26 T cell receptor beta chains came from one sample sequenced in a study of technical replicates of blood from a few donors. Here immunoSEQ multiplex PCR was the method, and the copy in TCRdb shows in-frame clones only, minus some. The sample has 60,000 to 70,000 clones, roughly 86% seen once. The material sequenced was PBMCs. All receptors derive from a human donor in good health. Some clones in this sample may be carry-over from other donors' samples.

The chain joins TRBV10-3 to TRBJ1-2, with 9 bases lining up with TRBD1. Losses at the gene ends were 8 bases for V and 8 bases for J; bases not matched to a gene: 15. Germline values: CDR1 ENHRY, CDR2 SYGVKD. This CDR3 has 15 amino acids. CDR3 nucleotides: TGTGCCATCCGGGACAGGGAGGGCGACTATCAGGGCTACACCTTC. Translated: CAIRDREGDYQGYTF.

As DNA, the CDR3 is TGTGCCAGCAGCCAAGGGCCCCAGTACGAGCAGTACTTC. This gives the protein CASSQGPQYEQYF. The rearrangement uses TRBV4-2 and TRBJ2-7; D uncertain. Germline V gene lookup returns CDR1 LGHNA and CDR2 YNFKEQ. CDR3 length equals 13 residues. Trimming removed 1 base at V and 4 bases at J, with 8 bases between.

V is TRBV13 and J is TRBJ1-1; unclear D gene. The V end was cut by 1 base, the J end by 6 bases, with 6 bases between. Per germline, CDR1 PRHDT and CDR2 FYEKMQ (reference sequence). The CDR3 is made up of 12 amino acids. CDR3 in DNA: TGTGCCAGCAGCTTAGTTCAATCTGAAGCTTTCTTT. It specifies CASSLVQSEAFF.

The V call is TRBV7-8, the J call TRBJ1-2; TRBD1 is a possible D gene (6 bases). Germline lookup yields CDR1 SGHVS and CDR2 FQNEAQ. CDR3 size: 16 residues. Trimming removed 1 base at V and 3 bases at J, with 15 bases between. The CDR3 protein is CASSLGQVGFDYGYTF. The CDR3 nucleotides are TGTGCCAGCAGCTTAGGACAGGTTGGGTTCGACTATGGCTACACCTTC.

The table lists this clone with a count of one. The gene calls are TRBV28 and TRBJ2-3; 7 bases are shared with TRBD2. V dropped 5 bases and J dropped 5; count of bases not matched to a gene: 10. The CDR3 length is 15 residues. The germline CDR1 and CDR2 sequences are MDHEN and SYDVKM. The CDR3 nucleotides are TGTGCCAGCAGTCTTTTGGGGGAGGGCGGAGATACGCAGTATTTT. Its protein product is CASSLLGEGGDTQYF.

The rearrangement uses TRBV19 and TRBJ1-5; D ambiguous. Looked up from germline, CDR1 is LNHDA and CDR2 is SQIVND (reference sequence). The CDR3 contains 14 residues. V was clipped by 7 bases and J by 0 bases, with 10 bases between them. In DNA form, the CDR3 reads TGTGCCAGTACGTCCGGTTATAGCAATCAGCCCCAGCATTTT. Protein product: CASTSGYSNQPQHF.

The V and J genes are TRBV6-1 and TRBJ2-7; 11 nucleotides agree with TRBD2. V lost 10 bases and J lost 6; bases outside the gene matches: 14. CDR1 is MNHNS, CDR2 SASEGT, per germline. CDR3 length equals 15 residues. The CDR3 protein is CATTPGLAGGIEQYF. The CDR3 nucleotides are TGTGCCACCACCCCCGGCCTAGCGGGGGGAATCGAGCAGTACTTC.

CDR3 in amino acids: CASSFPGGEQYF. CDR3 bases: TGTGCCAGCAGCTTTCCCGGCGGAGAGCAGTACTTC. The chain couples TRBV7-9 to TRBJ2-7; D gene uncertain. V gave up 3 bases and J gave up 7 bases, with 10 bases separating them. Looked up from germline, CDR1 is SEHNR and CDR2 is FQNEAQ (reference sequence). The CDR3 contains 12 residues.

This chain's CDR3 is CAARAGQESGNTIYF. Written as DNA, the CDR3 is TGTGCCGCTCGGGCGGGACAGGAATCTGGAAACACCATATATTTT. The chain has TRBV10-3 and TRBJ1-3, with 8 bases fitting TRBD1. Germline CDR1 and CDR2: ENHRY and SYGVKD. Trimming at V came to 11 bases and at J to 1 base, leaving 10 bases not matched to a gene. The CDR3 loop spans 15 amino acids.

This chain uses TRBV7-2 with TRBJ2-1; D is perhaps TRBD1 (5 bases). The CDR3 is 16 amino acids. Germline values: CDR1 SGHTA, CDR2 FQGNSA. Trimming stripped 1 base from V and 6 bases from J, with 16 bases between. CDR3 residues: CASSLEGFRIANEQFF. The CDR3 region has the DNA TGTGCCAGCAGCTTAGAGGGGTTCCGGATTGCCAATGAGCAGTTCTTC.

The rearrangement joins TRBV6-4 to TRBJ2-2, with TRBD2 matching over 7 bases. V shed 0 bases and J 0 bases; nucleotides not matched to a gene: 1. This CDR3 contains 16 residues. Germline CDR1 and CDR2: MRHNA and SNTAGT. In DNA, the CDR3 is TGTGCCAGCAGTGACTCGGGGGGGGCGAACACCGGGGAGCTGTTTTTT. Its protein is CASSDSGGANTGELFF.

This clone was counted only a few times. The J gene is TRBJ2-2, the V gene TRBV4-3, with 11 bases identical to TRBD2. This CDR3 comprises 18 residues. The junction had 3 bases not matched to a gene; V was cut back by 0 bases and J by 0 bases. In germline, CDR1 is LGHNA, CDR2 YSLEER. CDR3 bases: TGCGCCAGCAGCCAAGAGTCTAGCGGGGGGACGAACACCGGGGAGCTGTTTTTT. It translates to CASSQESSGGTNTGELFF.

The gene calls are TRBV4-2 and TRBJ1-6; a weak D match, TRBD1 (6 bases). The CDR3 extends over 15 amino acids. Germline assignment: CDR1 LGHNA and CDR2 YNFKEQ. The V end lost 0 bases, the J end lost 8 bases, and 11 bases lay between the germline ends. In DNA form, the CDR3 reads TGTGCCAGCAGCCAAGAAACAGGGCCGGATTCACCCCTCCACTTT. Its translation: CASSQETGPDSPLHF.

J is TRBJ1-1 and V is TRBV27; perhaps TRBD1 as D (5 bases). CDR1 MNHEY and CDR2 SMNVEV come from the germline V gene (reference sequence). The V and J ends lost 0 bases and 5 bases respectively, with 10 bases between them. The CDR3 length is 14 residues. The CDR3 region is CASSLSRTWTEAFF. The CDR3, as DNA: TGTGCCAGCAGTTTATCGAGGACATGGACTGAAGCTTTCTTT.

This chain links TRBV4-3 with TRBJ2-1; 11 bases are shared with TRBD1. V gave up 4 bases and J gave up 6 bases; unmatched junction bases: 8. The CDR3 is 16 amino acids. Germline CDR1 is LGHNA and CDR2 is YSLEER. CDR3 amino acids: CASSPGGGQGVNEQFF. In DNA form, the CDR3 reads TGCGCCAGCAGCCCGGGGGGGGGACAGGGGGTCAATGAGCAGTTCTTC.

This clone was counted a single time. J is TRBJ1-6 and V is TRBV7-2; TRBD1 is a possible D gene (5 bases). This CDR3 contains 17 residues. Trimming took off 2 bases at V and 3 bases at J, with 14 bases between the two ends. Germline CDR1 is SGHTA and CDR2 is FQGNSA. Here the CDR3 reads CASSLIFSRVYNSPLHF. DNA of the CDR3: TGTGCCAGCAGCTTAATTTTCTCCAGGGTCTATAATTCACCCCTCCACTTT.

The genes are TRBV19 and TRBJ1-2, with 7 positions matching TRBD1. The CDR3 consists of 15 residues. Germline loops: CDR1 LNHDA, CDR2 SQIVND (reference sequence). V gave up 4 bases and J gave up 4 bases; unmatched junction bases: 9. The CDR3 protein is CASSRDSGGGYGYTF. The CDR3 DNA reads TGTGCCAGTAGTAGGGACAGCGGAGGAGGCTATGGCTACACCTTC.

The chain joins TRBV2 to TRBJ2-3, with D unclear. Germline V gives CDR1 SNHLY, CDR2 FYNNEI. Trimming removed 6 bases at V and 8 bases at J, with 18 bases between. The CDR3 loop spans 14 amino acids. This CDR3 is CASRPWAAPGTQYF. In DNA form, the CDR3 reads TGTGCCAGCAGGCCCTGGGCCGCCCCAGGTACGCAGTATTTT.

CDR3 nucleotides: TGCGCCAGCAGCCAAGGGGAGGGGATGAACTACGAAAAACTGTTTTTT. Amino acid sequence: CASSQGEGMNYEKLFF. The rearrangement uses TRBV4-3 and TRBJ1-4, with D perhaps matching TRBD1 (5 bases). Germline loops: CDR1 LGHNA, CDR2 YSLEER. The CDR3 extends over 16 amino acids. The V end was cut by 1 base, the J end by 8 bases, with 17 bases between.

This clone was seen just once. The chain recombines TRBV11-1 with TRBJ2-2; 9 nucleotides agree with TRBD2. After removal of 6 bases from V and 7 bases from J, the junction contained 12 bases not matched to a gene. This CDR3 is 16 amino acids long. Germline V gives CDR1 SGHAT, CDR2 FQDESV (reference sequence). The CDR3 coding sequence is TGTGCCAGCAGACAACTACTCGAGCGGGAGGTCGGGGAGCTGTTTTTT. As protein: CASRQLLEREVGELFF.

V and J are TRBV6-4 and TRBJ1-6, with D unclear. The CDR3 runs to 15 residues. With 4 bases removed from V and 8 bases from J, the gap between germline ends came to 15 bases. Germline V gives CDR1 MRHNA, CDR2 SNTAGT. The CDR3 reads CASSARSAGDSPLHF. The CDR3, as DNA: TGTGCCAGCAGTGCTAGGAGTGCCGGGGATTCACCCCTCCACTTT.

The rearrangement links TRBV6-5 to TRBJ1-1; D remains unclear. The CDR3 extends over 15 amino acids. V was clipped by 0 bases and J by 5 bases, with 13 bases between them. CDR1 is MNHEY, CDR2 SVGAGI, per germline. The CDR3 DNA sequence: TGTGCCAGCAGTTACTCGATCACCCCGGGGACTGAAGCTTTCTTT. Translated, it gives CASSYSITPGTEAFF.

In nucleotides, the CDR3 is TGTGCCAGCAGCTCCCCGGGGGCCAACGTCCTGACTTTC. Protein sequence: CASSSPGANVLTF. This chain joins TRBV7-3 and TRBJ2-6; D unresolved. Trimming pared 4 bases from V and 4 bases from J, leaving 5 bases between. CDR3 length: 13 amino acids. Per germline, CDR1 SGHTA and CDR2 FQGTGA.

The CDR3 DNA reads TGCAGTGCTAGCCCGCAGGATACGCAGTATTTT. Its translation: CSASPQDTQYF. V gene TRBV20-1 combines with J gene TRBJ2-3; D is unresolved. Trimming stripped 3 bases from V and 6 bases from J, with 7 bases between. In germline, CDR1 is DFQATT, CDR2 SNEGSKA (reference sequence). This CDR3 contains 11 residues.

V gene TRBV6-5 combines with J gene TRBJ2-7; D is possibly TRBD1 (6 bases). Trimming cost V 6 bases and J 0 bases, with 15 bases left between them. Germline values: CDR1 MNHEY, CDR2 SVGAGI. The CDR3 has 15 residues. The DNA for the CDR3 is TGTGCCAGCAGGAACAGGGCCAAAAGCTCCTACGAGCAGTACTTC. Translated: CASRNRAKSSYEQYF.

The rearrangement joins TRBV9 to TRBJ1-2; D ambiguous. The CDR3 totals 14 residues. V was clipped by 5 bases and J by 0 bases, with 11 bases between them. Germline V lookup: CDR1 SGDLS, CDR2 YYNGEE. This CDR3 is CASRKSGANYGYTF. CDR3 DNA sequence: TGTGCCAGCAGAAAAAGCGGAGCTAACTATGGCTACACCTTC.